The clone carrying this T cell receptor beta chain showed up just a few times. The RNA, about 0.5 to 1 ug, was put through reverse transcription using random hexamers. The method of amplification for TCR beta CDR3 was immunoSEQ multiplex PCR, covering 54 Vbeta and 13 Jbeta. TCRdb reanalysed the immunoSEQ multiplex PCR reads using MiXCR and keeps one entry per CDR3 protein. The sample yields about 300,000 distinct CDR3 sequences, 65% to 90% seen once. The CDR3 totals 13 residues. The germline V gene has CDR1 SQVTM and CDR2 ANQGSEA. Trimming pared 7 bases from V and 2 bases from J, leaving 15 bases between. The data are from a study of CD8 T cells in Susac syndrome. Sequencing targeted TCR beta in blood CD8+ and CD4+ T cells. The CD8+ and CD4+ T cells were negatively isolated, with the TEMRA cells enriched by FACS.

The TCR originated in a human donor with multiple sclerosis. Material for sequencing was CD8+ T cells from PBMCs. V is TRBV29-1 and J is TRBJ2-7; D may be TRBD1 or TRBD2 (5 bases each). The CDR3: CSAGPGNAYEQYF. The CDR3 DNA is TGCAGCGCGGGACCAGGAAACGCCTACGAGCAGTACTTC.